These 29 T cell receptor beta chains originate from one sample sequenced in a study of T-cell memory formation after mild COVID-19. TCRdb itself ran the 5' RACE reads through MiXCR, one entry per CDR3 protein. The table lists approximately 42,000 distinct CDR3 sequences, approximately 7% of them singletons. Input material: PBMCs or a T cell subset sorted from them (not recorded which). The receptors shown here come from an adult who had mild COVID-19 (a few samples of this study predate the infection). Cell type and time point are not known.

As concerns this clonotype: Sequence at one end of the junction differs from germline and may be a read error. The rearrangement uses TRBV9 and TRBJ1-1; possibly TRBD1 for D (5 bases). The V gene's germline CDR1 is SGDLS and CDR2 YYNGEE. CDR3 size: 15 residues. The CDR3 loop reads CASSGTGATNTEAFF. The CDR3 bases are TGTGCCAGCAGCGGGACCGGGGCCACGAACACTGAGGCTTTCTTT.

In its sample, this clonotype was seen many times. The chain is built from TRBV5-6 and TRBJ2-7; 8 bases are shared with TRBD2. The germline gives CDR1 SGHDT, CDR2 YYEEEE. V was clipped by 4 bases and J by 3 bases; unmatched bases: 12. The CDR3 loop spans 16 amino acids. The CDR3 sequence: CASSPLVASGFYEQYF. CDR3 sequence (DNA): TGTGCCAGCAGCCCCCTGGTGGCTAGCGGGTTCTACGAGCAGTACTTC.

This clonotype was seen at least ten times. The chain recombines TRBV24-1 with TRBJ2-3, with a tentative D call TRBD2 (7 bases). V gave up 5 bases and J gave up 3 bases, with 14 bases separating them. The CDR3 contains 15 residues. Germline-derived CDR1 and CDR2 are KGHDR and SFDVKD. CDR3 amino acids: CATSAGGAGTDTQYF. CDR3 coding DNA: TGTGCCACCAGTGCGGGGGGCGCCGGAACAGATACGCAGTATTTT.

This clonotype was counted ten times or more. This chain joins TRBV5-1 and TRBJ2-7, with TRBD2 identical over 8 bases. V gave up 5 bases and J gave up 1 base; unmatched junction bases: 8. The CDR3 runs to 15 residues. In germline, CDR1 is SGHRS, CDR2 YFSETQ. Here the CDR3 DNA reads TGCGCCAGCAGGCCCCTTCCGGGAGGGTCCTACGAGCAGTACTTC. This codes for CASRPLPGGSYEQYF.

This clonotype was seen at least ten times. DNA for the CDR3: TGTGCCAGCTCGCCCTCAGCCGGTGGTTTCTATGGCTACACCTTC. Translation gives CASSPSAGGFYGYTF. The V gene is TRBV18, the J gene TRBJ1-2, with D uncertain. V gave up 6 bases and J gave up 4 bases, with 18 bases separating them. The germline V gene encodes CDR1 KGHSH and CDR2 LQKENI. The CDR3 loop spans 15 amino acids. The variable domain in full, with the rest retrieved from reference TRBV18 and TRBJ1-2, is NAGVMQNPRHLVRRRGQEARLRCSPMKGHSHVYWYRQLPEEGLKFMVYLQKENIIDESGMPKERFSAEFPKEGPSILRIQQVVRGDSAAYFCASSPSAGGFYGYTFGSGTRLTVV.

The V gene is TRBV27, the J gene TRBJ2-1; 9 bases line up with TRBD2. The V gene's germline CDR1 is MNHEY and CDR2 SMNVEV (reference sequence). CDR3 size: 15 residues. The V gene end was trimmed by 5 bases and the J gene end by 0 bases; junction bases not matched to a gene: 2. The CDR3 protein is CASSSGRFSYNEQFF. CDR3 in DNA: TGTGCCAGCAGTAGCGGGAGGTTCTCCTACAATGAGCAGTTCTTC.

This clonotype was counted many times. The chain uses TRBV12-3 or TRBV12-4 and TRBJ1-1; 7 bases align to TRBD1. This CDR3 region has 14 residues. V lost 4 bases and J lost 2; bases outside the gene matches: 4. The CDR3 nucleotides read TGTGCCAGCAGTTACAGGGGAGCCAACACTGAAGCTTTCTTT. It yields the protein CASSYRGANTEAFF.

This rearrangement joins TRBV12-3 or TRBV12-4 to TRBJ1-3; D not certain. V was shortened by 6 bases and J by 0 bases, with 12 bases between the two germline ends. The CDR3 contains 15 residues. CDR3 residues: CASSYTVSSGNTIYF. The DNA of the CDR3 is TGTGCCAGCAGCTATACGGTGAGCTCTGGAAACACCATATATTTT.

This sequence joins TRBV6-1 and TRBJ1-2, with TRBD1 as a possible D gene (6 bases). The germline gives CDR1 MNHNS, CDR2 SASEGT. The CDR3 runs 15 residues. The V end lost 8 bases, the J end lost 3 bases, and 19 bases lay between the germline ends. For the CDR3, the DNA is TGTGCCAGCTCCCTGGGGGCAGGGAAGGACTATGGCTACACCTTC. Protein product: CASSLGAGKDYGYTF.

The rearrangement links TRBV6-6 to TRBJ1-4; D is uncertain. The CDR3 totals 14 residues. CDR1 and CDR2 (germline): MNHNY, SVGAGI (reference sequence). The V gene lost 5 bases and the J gene lost 3 bases, with 10 bases spanning the gap. Here the CDR3 DNA reads TGTGCCAGCAGTAGACTAGCATCTAATGAAAAACTGTTTTTT. This codes for CASSRLASNEKLFF.

This clonotype has a handful of counts. The genes are TRBV7-9 and TRBJ2-7; 7 positions agree with TRBD2. Germline V lookup: CDR1 SEHNR, CDR2 FQNEAQ (reference sequence). Trimming at V came to 1 base and at J to 1 base, leaving 7 bases not matched to a gene. The CDR3 totals 16 residues. In nucleotides, the CDR3 is TGTGCCAGCAGCTTAGGGGGGAGCGGGGCTTCCTACGAGCAGTACTTC. Translating it yields CASSLGGSGASYEQYF.

This chain connects TRBV29-1 to TRBJ1-2; no reliable D call. V was shortened by 4 bases and J by 6 bases, with 12 bases between the two germline ends. CDR1 is SQVTM and CDR2 is ANQGSEA in the germline V gene. The CDR3 is 12 residues long. The CDR3 DNA reads as TGCAGCGTTGCTTCTGGGAGGGATGGCTACACCTTC. Translation gives CSVASGRDGYTF. Using reference TRBV29-1 and TRBJ1-2 for the parts outside the CDR3, the full variable domain is SAVISQKPSRDICQRGTSLTIQCQVDSQVTMMFWYRQQPGQSLTLIATANQGSEATYESGFVIDKFPISRPNLTFSTLTVSNMSPEDSSIYLCSVASGRDGYTFGSGTRLTVV.

There are a few counts of this clonotype. The chain joins TRBV18 to TRBJ1-1; TRBD1 might be the D (5 bases). Trimming pared 2 bases from V and 8 bases from J, leaving 12 bases between. The germline V gene encodes CDR1 KGHSH and CDR2 LQKENI. This CDR3 contains 13 residues. In DNA form, the CDR3 reads TGTGCCAGCTCACCATCGGACACTCGGGAAGCTTTCTTT. Its translation: CASSPSDTREAFF.

The sample holds many counts of this clonotype. The chain employs TRBV3-1 and TRBJ1-1, with D possibly matching TRBD1 (6 bases). V lost 0 bases, J lost 9 bases, and 17 bases lay in between. The CDR3 runs to 15 residues. CDR1 and CDR2 (germline): LGHDT, YNNKEL (reference sequence). CDR3 sequence: CASSQDRTAVSQAFF. The CDR3 DNA sequence: TGTGCCAGCAGCCAAGACCGGACAGCCGTTTCACAAGCTTTCTTT.

This clonotype was detected a few times. This chain connects TRBV6-2 or TRBV6-3 to TRBJ2-3; 8 nucleotides agree with TRBD2. Trimming took 2 bases from V and 7 from J; bases not matched to a gene: 8. This CDR3 contains 15 residues. Per the germline V gene, CDR1 is MNHEY and CDR2 is SVGEGT. In DNA, the CDR3 is TGTGCCAGCAGTTACGGATTAGCGGGAAGAAATACGCAGTATTTT. Amino acids: CASSYGLAGRNTQYF.

This clonotype was detected many times. V gene TRBV3-1 combines with J gene TRBJ2-7; 9 bases match TRBD1. The germline V gene has CDR1 LGHDT and CDR2 YNNKEL (reference sequence). The CDR3 is 14 amino acids. The trim removed 1 base at V and 6 bases at J, leaving 4 bases unmatched. CDR3 protein: CASSQAGTGSEQYF. As DNA, the CDR3 is TGTGCCAGCAGCCAAGCCGGGACAGGGAGCGAGCAGTACTTC.

This clonotype was detected many times. CDR3 sequence reads: CSARGSGRDIYNEQFF. For the CDR3, the DNA is TGCAGTGCTAGGGGGAGCGGGAGAGATATCTACAATGAGCAGTTCTTC. The chain joins TRBV20-1 to TRBJ2-1, with 8 bases fitting TRBD2. This CDR3 comprises 16 residues. The V segment lost 3 bases and the J segment 3 bases; nucleotides outside the gene matches: 10. Germline V gene lookup returns CDR1 DFQATT and CDR2 SNEGSKA (reference sequence).

Only a few counts were recorded for this clonotype. The V and J genes are TRBV5-1 and TRBJ1-1; no reliable D call. This CDR3 contains 15 residues. From germline, CDR1 is SGHRS and CDR2 YFSETQ. The V end was cut by 0 bases, the J end by 3 bases, with 12 bases between. CDR3 DNA sequence: TGCGCCAGCAGCTTGGATGGGTCTAGGGACACTGAAGCTTTCTTT. Translating gives CASSLDGSRDTEAFF.

This clonotype has just a few counts. The V gene is TRBV11-3, the J gene TRBJ1-1; D is uncertain. With 3 bases removed from V and 6 bases from J, the gap between germline ends came to 5 bases. The germline V gene has CDR1 SGHNT and CDR2 YENEEA. This CDR3 contains 11 residues. CDR3 sequence reads: CASSFRAEAFF. The CDR3, as DNA: TGTGCCAGCAGCTTCCGGGCTGAAGCTTTCTTT.

This rearrangement joins TRBV30 to TRBJ2-5; tentatively, D is TRBD2 (6 bases). Germline-derived CDR1 and CDR2 are GTSNPN and SVGIG (reference sequence). There are 18 residues in the CDR3. V gave up 2 bases and J gave up 0 bases, with 22 bases separating them. The CDR3 here is CAWSMGISLAPYQETQYF. Here the CDR3 DNA reads TGTGCCTGGAGTATGGGGATCTCACTAGCCCCGTACCAAGAGACCCAGTACTTC.

This clonotype came up many times. The chain is built from TRBV18 and TRBJ2-3, with 8 nucleotides matching TRBD1. Germline CDR1 and CDR2: KGHSH and LQKENI. V trimming: 6 bases; J trimming: 0 bases; junction bases outside the gene matches: 8. The CDR3 runs 16 residues. CDR3 coding DNA: TGTGCCAGCTCGGACGGACAGGGAGCTAGCACAGATACGCAGTATTTT. It specifies CASSDGQGASTDTQYF.

The chain is built from TRBV12-3 or TRBV12-4 and TRBJ1-1; perhaps TRBD1 as D (6 bases). This CDR3 contains 15 residues. Trimming removed 7 bases from V and 4 bases from J, with 19 bases in between. CDR3 DNA: TGTGCCAGCACCCGAGGGGGGGCCCTGGGCACTGAAGCTTTCTTT. As protein: CASTRGGALGTEAFF.

This clonotype was detected many times. The chain links TRBV7-9 to TRBJ1-3; D is unresolved. The CDR3 sequence is 12 residues long. The V gene's germline CDR1 is SEHNR and CDR2 FQNEAQ (reference sequence). Trimming cost V 6 bases and J 4 bases, with 7 bases left between them. The CDR3 DNA follows: TGTGCCAGCAGACTCTCCGGAAACACCATATATTTT. Translating gives CASRLSGNTIYF.

In its sample, this clonotype was seen many times. The chain is built from TRBV20-1 and TRBJ2-7; 7 bases map to TRBD2. Germline CDR1 is DFQATT and CDR2 is SNEGSKA (reference sequence). This CDR3 contains 13 residues. V was pared by 5 bases and J by 3 bases, with 7 bases of the junction left unmatched. For the CDR3, the DNA is TGCAGTGCTTCCAGGACTAGGAACTACGAGCAGTACTTC. Its protein is CSASRTRNYEQYF.

This clonotype occurred a few times. This rearrangement joins TRBV29-1 to TRBJ1-2; D call uncertain. The CDR3 runs to 15 residues. The V gene lost 0 bases and the J gene lost 4 bases, with 15 bases spanning the gap. Per the germline V gene, CDR1 is SQVTM and CDR2 is ANQGSEA. CDR3 sequence (DNA): TGCAGCGTTGAAGATTTTAGCGTCGGGGTCTATGGCTACACCTTC. Translating it yields CSVEDFSVGVYGYTF. The complete variable domain, with remaining parts taken from reference TRBV29-1 and TRBJ1-2, reads SAVISQKPSRDICQRGTSLTIQCQVDSQVTMMFWYRQQPGQSLTLIATANQGSEATYESGFVIDKFPISRPNLTFSTLTVSNMSPEDSSIYLCSVEDFSVGVYGYTFGSGTRLTVV.

This clonotype was recorded at least ten times. The chain uses TRBV7-2 and TRBJ1-3, with D unclear. The CDR3 length is 13 residues. CDR1 is SGHTA and CDR2 is FQGNSA in the germline V gene. With 2 bases removed from V and 4 bases from J, the gap between germline ends came to 6 bases. Here the CDR3 reads CASSLYAGNTIYF. CDR3 nucleotides: TGTGCCAGCAGCTTATATGCCGGAAACACCATATATTTT.

CDR3 sequence (DNA): TGTGCCAGCAGCCAAGTTTCAACAGCTCAAGCTTTCTTT. Translated: CASSQVSTAQAFF. The chain has TRBV14 and TRBJ1-1; D remains unclear. Germline loops: CDR1 SGHDN, CDR2 FVKESK. V was trimmed by 1 base and J by 9 bases, leaving 12 bases between them. The CDR3 extends over 13 amino acids.

This clonotype was counted only a few times. The chain has TRBV6-2 or TRBV6-3 and TRBJ2-1, with 7 bases fitting TRBD2. CDR1 MNHEY and CDR2 SVGEGT come from the germline V gene. CDR3 length: 14 amino acids. Unmatched junction bases numbered 7, after V lost 2 bases and J lost 9 bases. CDR3 nucleotide sequence: TGTGCCAGCAGTTACCAAGGACTAGTTGCTGAGCAGTTCTTC. It codes for CASSYQGLVAEQFF.

This clonotype was seen ten or more times. J is TRBJ1-2 and V is TRBV24-1; no definite D call. The length of the CDR3 is 11 residues. Germline assignment: CDR1 KGHDR and CDR2 SFDVKD. Trimming removed 6 bases at V and 4 bases at J, with 5 bases between. CDR3 nucleotides: TGTGCCACCAGTTCCGGCTATGGCTACACCTTC. Protein: CATSSGYGYTF.